This is a list of T cell receptor beta chains from one sample in a study of blood T cell repertoires in COVID-19. Some clones are missing from TCRdb's copy, which holds only in-frame ones; the method was immunoSEQ multiplex PCR. The table records more than 85,000 clones, approximately 84% of them present only once. Specimen: peripheral blood. Receptors were obtained from a man between 70 and 80 years old with acute or convalescent COVID-19. CDR3s include the opening cysteine and the closing phenylalanine or tryptophan. The D gene is left open where the match is weak. Part of the rows lack a size; the others show once, few, many or a class for expanded clones.

TRBD2 | NA | TRBJ2-1 | TRBV19 | CASSIGGLAQNNEQFF | TGTGCCAGTAGTATAGGGGGACTAGCGCAGAACAATGAGCAGTTCTTC
NA | NA | TRBJ1-3 | TRBV28 | CASTTGGAGNTIYF | TGTGCCAGCACGACAGGCGGTGCCGGAAACACCATATATTTT
TRBD1 | NA | TRBJ2-7 | TRBV28 | CASGGQGNEQYF | TGTGCCAGCGGCGGACAGGGTAACGAGCAGTACTTC
NA | NA | TRBJ2-7 | TRBV27 | CASAAGPQYEQYF | TGTGCCAGCGCTGCGGGCCCCCAGTACGAGCAGTACTTC
NA | NA | TRBJ2-3 | TRBV29-1 | CSARGGRIGSTDTQYF | TGCAGCGCCCGTGGGGGCAGGATAGGGAGCACAGATACGCAGTATTTT
NA | NA | TRBJ1-2 | TRBV19 | CASSKDTTQGHYYGYTF | TGTGCCAGTAGTAAGGATACTACCCAGGGCCATTACTATGGCTACACCTTC
TRBD1 | NA | TRBJ1-2 | TRBV2 | CASSSGQGDYGYTF | TGTGCCAGCAGTTCGGGACAGGGGGACTATGGCTACACCTTC
NA | NA | TRBJ2-1 | TRBV18 | CASSPSSGEQFF | TGTGCCAGCTCACCAAGCAGCGGCGAGCAGTTCTTC
TRBD2 | NA | TRBJ2-3 | TRBV3-1/TRBV3-2 | CASSPYGTSGGDTQYF | TGTGCCAGCAGCCCATACGGGACTAGCGGAGGGGATACGCAGTATTTT
NA | NA | TRBJ2-2 | TRBV27 | CASSPLTVDGELFF | TGTGCCAGCAGCCCCTTGACAGTCGACGGGGAGCTGTTTTTT
NA | NA | TRBJ1-5 | TRBV6-1 | CASSDNQGLSNQPQHF | TGTGCCAGCAGTGATAACCAGGGTCTAAGCAATCAGCCCCAGCATTTT
NA | NA | TRBJ1-3 | TRBV6-6 | CASSYLGQGNTIYF | TGTGCCAGCAGTTACCTGGGACAAGGAAACACCATATATTTT
NA | NA | TRBJ2-6 | TRBV6-5 | CASGPRVSGANVLTF | TGTGCCAGCGGTCCCCGGGTTTCCGGGGCCAACGTCCTGACTTTC
TRBD1 | once | TRBJ1-2 | TRBV6-5 | CASSRTGGNYGYTF | TGTGCCAGCAGCCGGACAGGGGGCAACTATGGCTACACCTTC
NA | NA | TRBJ1-1 | TRBV7-9 | CASSLAGGNTEAFF | TGTGCCAGCAGCCTTGCGGGGGGGAACACTGAAGCTTTCTTT
NA | NA | TRBJ2-3 | TRBV29-1 | CSVETQGGLTDTQYF | TGCAGCGTTGAAACACAGGGTGGGTTGACAGATACGCAGTATTTT
TRBD1 | NA | TRBJ1-2 | TRBV30 | CAFRLTTGVDYGYTF | TGTGCCTTTCGGTTAACGACAGGGGTTGACTATGGCTACACCTTC
TRBD1 | once | TRBJ1-3 | TRBV13 | CASSLAARDRASGNTIYF | TGTGCCAGCAGCTTGGCGGCCAGAGACAGGGCATCTGGAAACACCATATATTTT
NA | NA | TRBJ2-2 | TRBV11-3 | CASSQTPYVAANTGELFF | TGTGCCAGCAGCCAGACCCCCTATGTGGCGGCGAACACCGGGGAGCTGTTTTTT
TRBD2 | NA | TRBJ2-3 | TRBV10-3 | CAISDGRLAGADTQYF | TGTGCCATCAGTGACGGTAGGCTAGCGGGGGCAGATACGCAGTATTTT
NA | once | TRBJ2-7 | TRBV18 | CASSQGGGYSYEQYF | TGTGCCAGCTCACAGGGTGGAGGGTACTCCTACGAGCAGTACTTC
NA | NA | TRBJ1-2 | TRBV20-1 | CSASDLNYGYTF | TGCAGTGCTAGTGATCTCAACTATGGCTACACCTTC
NA | NA | TRBJ1-4 | TRBV6-6 | CASSRQLLGTNEKLFF | TGTGCCAGCAGTCGACAATTACTTGGAACTAATGAAAAACTGTTTTTT
TRBD1 | once | TRBJ1-1 | TRBV7-2 | CASSLGTTGGTEAFF | TGTGCCAGCAGCTTAGGCACGACAGGGGGCACTGAAGCTTTCTTT
TRBD1 | NA | TRBJ1-1 | TRBV7-9 | CASSSQGAITEAFF | TGTGCCAGCAGTTCTCAGGGGGCTATCACTGAAGCTTTCTTT
TRBD1 | NA | TRBJ2-7 | TRBV6-2/TRBV6-3 | CASSPGQGAAYEQYF | TGTGCCAGCAGCCCGGGACAGGGGGCGGCCTACGAGCAGTACTTC
NA | few | TRBJ1-6 | TRBV30 | CAWNSGYNSPLHF | TGTGCCTGGAACAGTGGCTATAATTCACCCCTCCACTTT
NA | once | TRBJ2-3 | TRBV5-5 | CASSKTIYTDTQYF | TGTGCCAGCAGCAAGACTATCTACACAGATACGCAGTATTTT
NA | NA | TRBJ1-4 | TRBV12-3/TRBV12-4 | CASSRGREKLFF | TGTGCCAGCAGTCGCGGGAGGGAAAAACTGTTTTTT
TRBD1 | NA | TRBJ1-1 | TRBV5-1 | CASSFLAPGQGGVEAFF | TGCGCCAGCAGTTTCCTCGCACCGGGACAGGGTGGGGTAGAAGCTTTCTTT
NA | once | TRBJ2-3 | TRBV28 | CASSFPQLDLYTQYF | TGTGCCAGCAGTTTTCCTCAACTAGACCTGTATACGCAGTATTTT
TRBD2 | once | TRBJ2-1 | TRBV29-1 | CSVEGTSSNEQFF | TGCAGCGTTGAGGGGACTAGCTCTAATGAGCAGTTCTTC
TRBD2 | NA | TRBJ2-1 | TRBV19 | CASSMLGPAGVGKYNEQFF | TGTGCCAGTAGTATGTTAGGGCCTGCGGGAGTGGGAAAATACAATGAGCAGTTCTTC